The T cell receptor (beta chain) under discussion was sequenced for a study of T cell repertoires in cytomegalovirus infection. This clonotype has ten or more counts. Its antigen is not known. TCRdb independently ran MiXCR on the reads; one entry per CDR3 protein. This sample has a few hundred thousand distinct CDR3 sequences, with 17% found just once. Study results and limitations: Ex vivo, HLA-C-restricted CMV-specific TCR beta clonotypes prevailed over the rest of the response.

The sequenced sample consisted of PBMCs. The TCR was taken from a human donor in good health (CMV status not recorded). Some clones in this sample may be carry-over from other donors' samples.

The CDR3 protein is CASSLQDRTISYEQYF. The CDR3 nucleotides are TGTGCCAGCAGCTTACAAGACAGGACTATATCCTACGAGCAGTACTTC. The chain carries TRBV7-2 and TRBJ2-7, with D perhaps assigned TRBD1 or TRBD2 (6 bases each). The CDR3 runs to 16 residues. V was cut by 2 bases and J by 1 base, with 15 bases left in between. From germline, CDR1 is SGHTA and CDR2 FQGNSA.